The rows below give T cell receptor beta chains drawn from one sample of a study of blood T cell repertoires in COVID-19. Data came from immunoSEQ multiplex PCR; TCRdb stores just in-frame clones and leaves some out. The table has roughly 300,000 clones, 80% to 95% seen once. The sequenced material came from peripheral blood. Every receptor here comes from a woman aged 25-40 years with COVID-19, enrolled during active disease. Both conserved end residues are part of each CDR3. The order of the fields is D gene, CDR3 length, clone size, J gene, V gene, CDR3 protein, CDR3 DNA. D genes are given only for firm matches. Clone size is given for some rows only: seen once, a few or many times, or a class if the clone is expanded.

d_call: TRBD1
cdr3_length: 14
clone_size: few
j_call: TRBJ2-7
v_call: TRBV19
cdr3_aa: CASSRQGGSYEQYF
cdr3_nt: TGTGCCAGTAGTAGACAGGGGGGCTCCTACGAGCAGTACTTC

d_call: TRBD2
cdr3_length: 16
clone_size: -
j_call: TRBJ2-7
v_call: TRBV29-1
cdr3_aa: CSVDGTRAGGTHEQYF
cdr3_nt: TGCAGCGTTGATGGGACGAGAGCGGGAGGAACCCACGAGCAGTACTTC

d_call: -
cdr3_length: 14
clone_size: -
j_call: TRBJ1-2
v_call: TRBV7-8
cdr3_aa: CASSPRSLNYGYTF
cdr3_nt: TGTGCCAGCAGCCCTCGGTCTCTTAACTATGGCTACACCTTC

d_call: TRBD2
cdr3_length: 18
clone_size: -
j_call: TRBJ2-7
v_call: TRBV7-6
cdr3_aa: CASSFGLAGGTRSYEQYF
cdr3_nt: TGTGCCAGCAGCTTCGGACTAGCGGGAGGGACGCGGTCCTACGAGCAGTACTTC

d_call: -
cdr3_length: 14
clone_size: -
j_call: TRBJ1-6
v_call: TRBV6-6
cdr3_aa: CASSSDSNNSPLHF
cdr3_nt: TGTGCCAGCAGTAGCGACAGTAATAATTCACCCCTCCACTTT

d_call: TRBD1
cdr3_length: 14
clone_size: -
j_call: TRBJ1-1
v_call: TRBV2
cdr3_aa: CASSPQGVDTEAFF
cdr3_nt: TGTGCCAGCAGCCCACAGGGGGTGGACACTGAAGCTTTCTTT

d_call: TRBD2
cdr3_length: 14
clone_size: -
j_call: TRBJ2-1
v_call: TRBV30
cdr3_aa: CAWEAAGGNNEQFF
cdr3_nt: TGTGCCTGGGAGGCTGCGGGAGGGAACAATGAGCAGTTCTTC

d_call: -
cdr3_length: 14
clone_size: -
j_call: TRBJ2-7
v_call: TRBV11-2
cdr3_aa: CASGQAGSFYEQYF
cdr3_nt: TGTGCCAGCGGTCAAGCAGGATCTTTCTACGAGCAGTACTTC

d_call: TRBD2
cdr3_length: 14
clone_size: -
j_call: TRBJ2-3
v_call: TRBV10-3
cdr3_aa: CAISPTSGSYTQYF
cdr3_nt: TGTGCCATCAGTCCAACTAGCGGGAGTTATACGCAGTATTTT

d_call: -
cdr3_length: 15
clone_size: -
j_call: TRBJ2-3
v_call: TRBV28
cdr3_aa: CASSFGAGHTDTQYF
cdr3_nt: TGTGCCAGCAGTTTCGGAGCGGGACACACAGATACGCAGTATTTT

d_call: TRBD2
cdr3_length: 15
clone_size: -
j_call: TRBJ2-1
v_call: TRBV28
cdr3_aa: CASSGAGGGYNEQFF
cdr3_nt: TGTGCCAGCAGCGGAGCGGGAGGCGGGTACAATGAGCAGTTCTTC

d_call: TRBD2
cdr3_length: 16
clone_size: -
j_call: TRBJ2-1
v_call: TRBV7-2
cdr3_aa: CASSLDIAGGSSEQFF
cdr3_nt: TGTGCCAGCAGCTTAGACATAGCGGGAGGGTCCAGTGAGCAGTTCTTC

d_call: TRBD1
cdr3_length: 16
clone_size: -
j_call: TRBJ2-3
v_call: TRBV7-3
cdr3_aa: CASSQRVGQLRGTQYF
cdr3_nt: TGTGCCAGCAGTCAAAGGGTGGGACAGTTACGCGGTACGCAGTATTTT

d_call: TRBD2
cdr3_length: 17
clone_size: -
j_call: TRBJ2-2
v_call: TRBV11-2
cdr3_aa: CASSSIAGGPYTGELFF
cdr3_nt: TGTGCCAGCAGCTCCATAGCGGGAGGGCCGTACACCGGGGAGCTGTTTTTT

d_call: -
cdr3_length: 15
clone_size: -
j_call: TRBJ1-4
v_call: TRBV5-1
cdr3_aa: CASSFQGTTNEKLFF
cdr3_nt: TGCGCCAGCAGCTTTCAGGGTACAACTAATGAAAAACTGTTTTTT

d_call: TRBD1
cdr3_length: 15
clone_size: -
j_call: TRBJ1-1
v_call: TRBV6-6
cdr3_aa: CASSRTGGRNTEAFF
cdr3_nt: TGTGCCAGCAGCCGGACAGGGGGCCGGAACACTGAAGCTTTCTTT

d_call: -
cdr3_length: 14
clone_size: -
j_call: TRBJ1-1
v_call: TRBV6-5
cdr3_aa: CASSYAQWETEAFF
cdr3_nt: TGTGCCAGCAGCTACGCGCAATGGGAGACTGAAGCTTTCTTT

d_call: TRBD2
cdr3_length: 16
clone_size: -
j_call: TRBJ2-7
v_call: TRBV5-1
cdr3_aa: CASSLAASAGVLEQYF
cdr3_nt: TGCGCCAGCAGCTTAGCCGCCTCCGCGGGAGTTCTCGAGCAGTACTTC

d_call: TRBD2
cdr3_length: 15
clone_size: -
j_call: TRBJ2-7
v_call: TRBV4-2
cdr3_aa: CASSQVFQREPEQYF
cdr3_nt: TGTGCCAGCAGCCAAGTTTTCCAGCGGGAGCCCGAGCAGTACTTC

d_call: -
cdr3_length: 12
clone_size: -
j_call: TRBJ1-2
v_call: TRBV5-6
cdr3_aa: CASSPGSYGYTF
cdr3_nt: TGTGCCAGCAGCCCGGGATCCTATGGCTACACCTTC

d_call: TRBD1
cdr3_length: 16
clone_size: -
j_call: TRBJ1-1
v_call: TRBV5-1
cdr3_aa: CASSLGGQGPNTEAFF
cdr3_nt: TGCGCCAGCAGCTTGGGGGGACAGGGCCCGAACACTGAAGCTTTCTTT

d_call: -
cdr3_length: 16
clone_size: -
j_call: TRBJ1-5
v_call: TRBV6-1
cdr3_aa: CASSERRGHGNQPQHF
cdr3_nt: TGTGCCAGCAGTGAAAGGCGGGGCCATGGCAATCAGCCCCAGCATTTT

d_call: TRBD1
cdr3_length: 12
clone_size: once
j_call: TRBJ2-1
v_call: TRBV2
cdr3_aa: CASRSGGVEQFF
cdr3_nt: TGTGCCAGCCGATCAGGGGGCGTTGAGCAGTTCTTC

d_call: TRBD1
cdr3_length: 13
clone_size: -
j_call: TRBJ1-6
v_call: TRBV5-5
cdr3_aa: CASSRTGNSEGHF
cdr3_nt: TGTGCCAGCAGCCGGACAGGCAACTCAGAAGGCCACTTT

d_call: TRBD2
cdr3_length: 15
clone_size: -
j_call: TRBJ2-7
v_call: TRBV11-2
cdr3_aa: CASSLPLAGRYEQYF
cdr3_nt: TGTGCCAGCAGCTTACCCCTAGCGGGCCGCTACGAGCAGTACTTC

d_call: TRBD1
cdr3_length: 16
clone_size: -
j_call: TRBJ2-7
v_call: TRBV28
cdr3_aa: CASSLCNRGPAYEQYF
cdr3_nt: TGTGCCAGCAGTTTATGTAACAGGGGGCCCGCCTACGAGCAGTACTTC

d_call: TRBD1
cdr3_length: 16
clone_size: once
j_call: TRBJ2-2
v_call: TRBV18
cdr3_aa: CASSPLGQGATGELFF
cdr3_nt: TGTGCCAGCTCGCCTCTTGGACAGGGGGCCACCGGGGAGCTGTTTTTT

d_call: -
cdr3_length: 12
clone_size: -
j_call: TRBJ2-1
v_call: TRBV5-1
cdr3_aa: CASSQGLRGQFF
cdr3_nt: TGCGCCAGCAGCCAGGGCCTTCGAGGGCAGTTCTTC

d_call: TRBD1
cdr3_length: 19
clone_size: -
j_call: TRBJ1-2
v_call: TRBV18
cdr3_aa: CASSPPRGDRGTLNYGYTF
cdr3_nt: TGTGCCAGCTCACCACCGAGAGGGGACAGGGGAACCCTTAACTATGGCTACACCTTC

d_call: -
cdr3_length: 13
clone_size: -
j_call: TRBJ1-3
v_call: TRBV7-6
cdr3_aa: CASSEDTGNTIYF
cdr3_nt: TGTGCCAGCAGCGAAGACACTGGAAACACCATATATTTT

d_call: TRBD1
cdr3_length: 15
clone_size: -
j_call: TRBJ2-1
v_call: TRBV24-1
cdr3_aa: CATSDTDRGGNEQFF
cdr3_nt: TGTGCCACCAGTGATACTGACAGGGGGGGAAATGAGCAGTTCTTC

d_call: TRBD1
cdr3_length: 14
clone_size: -
j_call: TRBJ1-5
v_call: TRBV6-5
cdr3_aa: CASSQQGVYQPQHF
cdr3_nt: TGTGCCAGCAGTCAACAGGGGGTCTATCAGCCCCAGCATTTT

d_call: TRBD1
cdr3_length: 15
clone_size: -
j_call: TRBJ2-1
v_call: TRBV5-5
cdr3_aa: CASSLGTGLIDEQFF
cdr3_nt: TGTGCCAGCAGCTTAGGGACAGGGTTGATTGATGAGCAGTTCTTC

d_call: TRBD2
cdr3_length: 15
clone_size: -
j_call: TRBJ2-5
v_call: TRBV4-1
cdr3_aa: CASSQGEGPVETQYF
cdr3_nt: TGCGCCAGCAGCCAAGGGGAGGGGCCCGTAGAGACCCAGTACTTC

d_call: -
cdr3_length: 15
clone_size: -
j_call: TRBJ2-2
v_call: TRBV28
cdr3_aa: CASSFWGLVTGELFF
cdr3_nt: TGTGCCAGCAGCTTTTGGGGGCTGGTCACCGGGGAGCTGTTTTTT